This TCR beta chain was obtained from a study of shared clonotypes between healthy human individuals. Repertoires were generated with immunoSEQ multiplex PCR, while TCRdb's copy carries only in-frame clones and drops some. The sample has some 2,500,000 clones, under 95% seen once. This clone was picked up one time. No antigen is known for it. At one end the junction does not follow the germline gene, possibly because of a read error. Overall study results and limits: Sampling included only blood; tissue repertoires likely differ.

Germline assignment: CDR1 SNHLY and CDR2 FYNNEI. The CDR3 totals 10 residues. The chain joins TRBV2 to TRBJ1-1, with D unresolved. This clonotype was obtained from a man between 18 and 35 years old in good health. Some clones in this sample may be carry-over from other donors' samples. The sample taken for sequencing was naive CD4+ T cells from PBMCs. Subset described: CD45RA+ positively selected. This CDR3 is CASSAGPLLF. The DNA of the CDR3 is TGTGCCAGCAGTGCGGGCCCGCTTCTCTTT.